The 16 T cell receptor beta chains below all came from one sample that was sequenced in a study of T cell changes during pregnancy in multiple sclerosis. The data were produced by immunoSEQ multiplex PCR, yet TCRdb's version contains in-frame clones alone and is incomplete. The data show tens of thousands of clones, with approximately 90% seen just once and approximately 5% held by the top ten. The sequences come from CD8+ T cells from peripheral blood mononuclear cells, collected in the first trimester of pregnancy. Every receptor here comes from a female donor with multiple sclerosis, enrolled in a pregnancy study.

This chain uses TRBV29-1 with TRBJ2-7; 10 bases are shared with TRBD2. The V and J ends lost 4 bases and 3 bases, in that order; junction bases with no gene match: 6. There are 14 residues in the CDR3. Germline V gene sequence: CDR1 SQVTM, CDR2 ANQGSEA. The CDR3 coding sequence is TGCAGCGTTGCCCGACTAGCGGGTATCTACGAGCAGTACTTC. Residues: CSVARLAGIYEQYF.

J is TRBJ1-1 and V is TRBV7-9; D not resolved. The CDR3 contains 16 residues. The V gene's germline CDR1 is SEHNR and CDR2 FQNEAQ (reference sequence). The ends were cut back, 1 base at V and 0 bases at J, with 12 bases in the middle. CDR3 sequence: CASSLVPRGLNTEAFF. CDR3 nucleotide sequence: TGTGCCAGCAGCTTAGTGCCCCGAGGTTTGAACACTGAAGCTTTCTTT.

This chain uses TRBV11-2 with TRBJ2-1; D unclear. Germline V gene data show CDR1 as SGHAT and CDR2 as FQNNGV. The CDR3 loop spans 14 amino acids. V dropped 1 base and J dropped 7 bases, with 11 bases sitting between them. The CDR3 DNA sequence: TGTGCCAGCAGCTTAGCGGCCGACGGGAATGAGCAGTTCTTC. The encoded protein is CASSLAADGNEQFF.

This clone has only one observation. The sample holds other DNA sequences that translate to the same CDR3. CDR3 region: CASSLGQGAYEQYF. The CDR3 nucleotides are TGTGCCAGCAGCTTAGGTCAGGGGGCCTACGAGCAGTACTTC. The chain couples TRBV11-2 to TRBJ2-7; 7 bases map to TRBD1. The CDR3 spans 14 residues. CDR1 is SGHAT, CDR2 FQNNGV, per germline. J lost 2 bases, V lost 1 base, and 2 bases had no gene match.

The chain has TRBV5-4 and TRBJ1-5; D might be TRBD1 (5 bases). The CDR3 runs 15 residues. CDR1 is SGHNT and CDR2 is YYREEE in the germline V gene (reference sequence). Between the trimmed V and J ends, which lost 4 bases and 2 bases, there was a span of 13 bases. DNA for the CDR3: TGTGCCAGCAGCGATCAGGGCGTCGGCAATCAGCCCCAGCATTTT. Amino acids: CASSDQGVGNQPQHF.

The rearrangement joins TRBV6-5 to TRBJ2-3; 12 nucleotides align to TRBD2. Germline V lookup: CDR1 MNHEY, CDR2 SVGAGI. This CDR3 has 16 residues. The junction had 3 bases not matched to a gene; V was cut back by 2 bases and J by 3 bases. CDR3 protein: CASSYQLAGGTDTQYF. The CDR3, as DNA: TGTGCCAGCAGTTACCAACTAGCGGGGGGAACAGATACGCAGTATTTT.

The V call is TRBV2, the J call TRBJ2-3, with 10 bases matching TRBD2. This CDR3 has 18 residues. V dropped 8 bases and J dropped 2; count of bases not matched to a gene: 16. Germline V gene lookup returns CDR1 SNHLY and CDR2 FYNNEI. This chain's CDR3 is CASLGQREGLGITDTQYF. The DNA of the CDR3 is TGTGCCAGCCTGGGCCAGCGGGAGGGCCTGGGTATCACAGATACGCAGTATTTT.

V usage is TRBV4-1 and J usage is TRBJ1-1; no clear D gene. With 0 bases removed from V and 0 bases from J, the gap between germline ends came to 8 bases. This CDR3 spans 15 amino acids. CDR1 and CDR2 (germline): MGHRA, YSYEKL. CDR3 bases: TGCGCCAGCAGCCAAGATCGACTGCTGAACACTGAAGCTTTCTTT. It specifies CASSQDRLLNTEAFF.

The chain has TRBV10-3 and TRBJ1-2, with 7 nucleotides matching TRBD1. Germline trimming cut 6 bases from V and 3 bases from J; bases unmatched to any gene: 4. The CDR3 contains 13 residues. Germline CDR1 reads ENHRY; CDR2 reads SYGVKD. This CDR3 is CAIRYRGDYGYTF. The DNA for the CDR3 is TGTGCCATCAGGTACAGGGGAGACTATGGCTACACCTTC.

V gene TRBV28 combines with J gene TRBJ2-1; a weak D match, TRBD2 (5 bases). V gave up 3 bases and J gave up 2 bases, with 11 bases separating them. The germline CDR1 and CDR2 sequences are MDHEN and SYDVKM. The CDR3 spans 15 residues. The CDR3 DNA sequence: TGTGCCAGCAGTTTTGCAGGAGGAACCTACAATGAGCAGTTCTTC. The encoded protein is CASSFAGGTYNEQFF.

The chain combines TRBV15 with TRBJ2-1; a possible D gene is TRBD1 (5 bases). This CDR3 spans 13 amino acids. V was cut by 5 bases and J by 4 bases, with 9 bases left in between. The germline V gene encodes CDR1 LNHNV and CDR2 YYDKDF (reference sequence). The CDR3 loop reads CATSGQPYNEQFF. The DNA of the CDR3 is TGTGCCACCAGCGGACAACCTTACAATGAGCAGTTCTTC. Looking up the rest from reference TRBV15 and TRBJ2-1 gives the full variable domain: DAMVIQNPRYQVTQFGKPVTLSCSQTLNHNVMYWYQQKSSQAPKLLFHYYDKDFNNEADTPDNFQSRRPNTSFCFLDIRSPGLGDTAMYLCATSGQPYNEQFFGPGTRLTVL.

V is TRBV5-4 and J is TRBJ2-2; D is possibly TRBD2 (6 bases). The CDR3 runs to 14 residues. Per the germline V gene, CDR1 is SGHNT and CDR2 is YYREEE (reference sequence). V dropped 6 bases and J dropped 9 bases, with 18 bases sitting between them. The CDR3, as DNA: TGTGCCAGCAAGGAGGGGCGACTGTCCCGGGAGCTGTTTTTT. Translated: CASKEGRLSRELFF.

Only one count was recorded for this clone. This chain joins TRBV25-1 and TRBJ2-7; the match to TRBD1 covers 7 bases. From germline, CDR1 is MGHDK and CDR2 SYGVNS. The CDR3 contains 14 residues. V trimming: 3 bases; J trimming: 2 bases; junction bases outside the gene matches: 4. CDR3 DNA sequence: TGTGCCAGCAGTGAGGCTGACAGGGCCTACGAGCAGTACTTC. This codes for CASSEADRAYEQYF.

Judged by abundance, this clone is medium-sized. The rearrangement joins TRBV10-3 to TRBJ1-1; 7 bases are shared with TRBD1. The CDR3 is made up of 14 amino acids. Germline loops: CDR1 ENHRY, CDR2 SYGVKD. The junction had 8 bases not matched to a gene; V was cut back by 6 bases and J by 4 bases. The CDR3 DNA sequence: TGTGCCATCAGGACAGGGAAGAGGGGCACTGAAGCTTTCTTT. Its translation is CAIRTGKRGTEAFF.

The chain combines TRBV30 with TRBJ2-7; weak D call: TRBD1 (5 bases). The CDR3 is 12 residues long. Germline V gene sequence: CDR1 GTSNPN, CDR2 SVGIG (reference sequence). Trimming shortened V by 3 bases and J by 2 bases, and 8 bases separated the two germline ends. CDR3 bases: TGTGCCTGGAGCTTGGGGCCCTACGAGCAGTACTTC. Translation: CAWSLGPYEQYF. The full variable domain, in which reference TRBV30 and TRBJ2-7 provide the parts outside the CDR3, is SQTIHQWPATLVQPVGSPLSLECTVEGTSNPNLYWYRQAAGRGLQLLFYSVGIGQISSEVPQNLSASRPQDRQFILSSKKLLLSDSGFYLCAWSLGPYEQYFGPGTRLTVT.

CDR3 region: CASRSGYNEQFF. In nucleotides, the CDR3 is TGTGCCAGCAGGTCCGGCTACAATGAGCAGTTCTTC. The chain combines TRBV11-2 with TRBJ2-1; D remains ambiguous. The CDR3 spans 12 residues. Germline lookup yields CDR1 SGHAT and CDR2 FQNNGV. With 6 bases removed from V and 3 bases from J, the gap between germline ends came to 6 bases. The variable domain in full, completed from reference TRBV11-2 and TRBJ2-1, reads EAGVAQSPRYKIIEKRQSVAFWCNPISGHATLYWYQQILGQGPKLLIQFQNNGVVDDSQLPKDRFSAERLKGVDSTLKIQPAKLEDSAVYLCASRSGYNEQFFGPGTRLTVL.